This T cell receptor (beta chain) originates from a study of T cells after yellow fever vaccination. Study in general: Fractions of low cell number were prepared using SMART-Seq v4 Ultra Low Input.

Universal primer sites and UMIs were introduced during 5'RACE template-switching synthesis of TCR cDNA. TCRdb re-called the 5' RACE reads through MiXCR, storing one row per CDR3 protein. This table holds 400,000 to 450,000 distinct CDR3 sequences, about 19% found once. The receptor comes from a man younger than 35 who received the YFV17D yellow fever vaccine. The sample here was PBMCs, taken before the yellow fever booster vaccination.

This chain's CDR3 is CASRRAGGTYYNEQFF. In nucleotides, the CDR3 is TGTGCCAGCAGACGGGCGGGGGGTACCTACTACAATGAGCAGTTCTTC. This chain connects TRBV6-2 or TRBV6-3 to TRBJ2-1; 8 nucleotides agree with TRBD2. Germline CDR1 and CDR2: MNHEY and SVGEGT. The length of the CDR3 is 16 residues. Trimming at V came to 6 bases and at J to 3 bases, leaving 10 bases not matched to a gene.